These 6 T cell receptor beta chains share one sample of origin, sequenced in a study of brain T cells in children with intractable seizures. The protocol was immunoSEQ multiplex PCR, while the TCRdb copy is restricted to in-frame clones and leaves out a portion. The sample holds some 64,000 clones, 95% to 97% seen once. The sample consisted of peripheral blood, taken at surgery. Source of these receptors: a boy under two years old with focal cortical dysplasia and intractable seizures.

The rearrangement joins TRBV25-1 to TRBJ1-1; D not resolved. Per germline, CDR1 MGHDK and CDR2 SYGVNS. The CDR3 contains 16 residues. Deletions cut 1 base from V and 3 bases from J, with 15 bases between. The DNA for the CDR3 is TGTGCCAGCAGTGAATGGGAGGATGTGCGTGACACTGAAGCTTTCTTT. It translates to CASSEWEDVRDTEAFF.

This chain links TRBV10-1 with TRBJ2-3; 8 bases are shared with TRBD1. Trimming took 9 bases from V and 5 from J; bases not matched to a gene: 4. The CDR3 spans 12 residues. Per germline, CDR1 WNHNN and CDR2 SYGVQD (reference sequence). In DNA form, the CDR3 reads TGCGCCAGGACAGGGGAGGTAGATACGCAGTATTTT. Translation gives CARTGEVDTQYF.

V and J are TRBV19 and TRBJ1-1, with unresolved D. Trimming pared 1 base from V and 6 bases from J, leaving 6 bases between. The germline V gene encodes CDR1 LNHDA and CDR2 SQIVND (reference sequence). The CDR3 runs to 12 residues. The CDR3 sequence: CASSIGSPEAFF. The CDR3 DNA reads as TGTGCCAGTAGTATAGGAAGCCCTGAAGCTTTCTTT.

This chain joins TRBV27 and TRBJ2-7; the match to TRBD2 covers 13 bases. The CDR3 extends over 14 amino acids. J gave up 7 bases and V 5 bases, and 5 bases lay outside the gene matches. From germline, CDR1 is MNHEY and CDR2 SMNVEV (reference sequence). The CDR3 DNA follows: TGTGCCAGCAGTCCCGGGACTAGCGGGACTGAGCAGTACTTC. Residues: CASSPGTSGTEQYF.

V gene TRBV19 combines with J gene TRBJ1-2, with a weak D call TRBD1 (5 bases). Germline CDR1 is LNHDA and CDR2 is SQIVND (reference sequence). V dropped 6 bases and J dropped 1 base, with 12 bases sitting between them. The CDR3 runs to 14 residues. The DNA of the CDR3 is TGTGCCAGTAGCCTAGCGGGGCTTAACTATGGCTACACCTTC. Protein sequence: CASSLAGLNYGYTF.

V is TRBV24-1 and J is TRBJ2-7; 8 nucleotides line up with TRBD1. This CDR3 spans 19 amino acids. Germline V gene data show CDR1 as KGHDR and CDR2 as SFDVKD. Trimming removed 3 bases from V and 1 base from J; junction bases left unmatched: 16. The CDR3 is CATSDRTGTKRRGSYEQYF. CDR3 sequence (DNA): TGTGCCACCAGTGATCGGACAGGGACAAAGCGTAGGGGGTCCTACGAGCAGTACTTC.